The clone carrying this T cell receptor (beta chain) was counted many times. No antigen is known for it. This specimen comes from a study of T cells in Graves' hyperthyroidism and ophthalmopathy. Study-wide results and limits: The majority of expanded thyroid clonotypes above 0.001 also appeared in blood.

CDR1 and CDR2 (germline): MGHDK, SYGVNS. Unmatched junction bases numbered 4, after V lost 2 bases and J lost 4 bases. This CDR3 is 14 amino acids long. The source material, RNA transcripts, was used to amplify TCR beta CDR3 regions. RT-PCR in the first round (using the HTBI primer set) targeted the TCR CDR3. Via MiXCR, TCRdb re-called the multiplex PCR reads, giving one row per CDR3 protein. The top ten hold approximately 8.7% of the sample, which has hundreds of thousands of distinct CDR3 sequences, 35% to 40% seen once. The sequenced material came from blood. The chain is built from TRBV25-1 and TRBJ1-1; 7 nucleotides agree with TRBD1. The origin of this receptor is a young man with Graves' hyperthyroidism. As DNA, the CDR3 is TGTGCCAGCAGTGAAGGAAACAGGGGCACTGAAGCTTTCTTT. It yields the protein CASSEGNRGTEAFF. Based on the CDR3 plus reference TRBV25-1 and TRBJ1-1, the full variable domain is EADIYQTPRYLVIGTGKKITLECSQTMGHDKMYWYQQDPGMELHLIHYSYGVNSTEKGDLSSESTVSRIRTEHFPLTLESARPSHTSQYLCASSEGNRGTEAFFGQGTRLTVV.